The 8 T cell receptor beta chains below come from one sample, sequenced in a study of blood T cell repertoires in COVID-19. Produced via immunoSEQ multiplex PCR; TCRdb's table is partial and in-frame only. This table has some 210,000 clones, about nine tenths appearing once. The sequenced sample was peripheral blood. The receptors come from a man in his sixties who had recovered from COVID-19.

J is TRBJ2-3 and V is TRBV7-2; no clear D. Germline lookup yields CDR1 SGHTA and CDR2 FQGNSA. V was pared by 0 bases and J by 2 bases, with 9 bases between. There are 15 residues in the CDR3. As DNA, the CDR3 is TGTGCCAGCAGCTTAGCGCTCCACTTCACAGATACGCAGTATTTT. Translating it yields CASSLALHFTDTQYF.

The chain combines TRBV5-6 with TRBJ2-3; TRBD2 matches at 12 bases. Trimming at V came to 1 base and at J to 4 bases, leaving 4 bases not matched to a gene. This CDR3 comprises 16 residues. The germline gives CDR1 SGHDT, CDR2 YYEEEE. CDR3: CASSLIPSGGADTQYF. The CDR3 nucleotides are TGTGCCAGCAGCTTGATTCCTAGCGGGGGGGCAGATACGCAGTATTTT.

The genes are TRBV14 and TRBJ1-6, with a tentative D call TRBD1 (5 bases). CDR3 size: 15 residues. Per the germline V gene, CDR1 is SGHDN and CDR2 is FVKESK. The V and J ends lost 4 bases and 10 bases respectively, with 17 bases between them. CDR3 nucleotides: TGTGCCAGCAGCCGAGACCGGGACTTTAGATCACCCCTCCACTTT. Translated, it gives CASSRDRDFRSPLHF.

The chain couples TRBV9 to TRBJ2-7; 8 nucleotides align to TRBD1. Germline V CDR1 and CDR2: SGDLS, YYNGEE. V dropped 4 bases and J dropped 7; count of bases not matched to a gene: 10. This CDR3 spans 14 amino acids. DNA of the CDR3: TGTGCCAGCAGCAACCAGGGGGCCTCTCGGGAGCAGTACTTC. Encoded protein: CASSNQGASREQYF.

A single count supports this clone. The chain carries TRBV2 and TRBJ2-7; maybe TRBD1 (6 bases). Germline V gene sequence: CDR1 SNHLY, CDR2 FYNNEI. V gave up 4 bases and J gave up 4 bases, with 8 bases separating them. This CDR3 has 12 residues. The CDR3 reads CASSVQGYEQYF. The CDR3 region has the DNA TGTGCCAGCAGTGTACAGGGATACGAGCAGTACTTC. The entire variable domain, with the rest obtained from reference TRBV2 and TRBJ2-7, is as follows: EPEVTQTPSHQVTQMGQEVILRCVPISNHLYFYWYRQILGQKVEFLVSFYNNEISEKSEIFDDQFSVERPDGSNFTLKIRSTKLEDSAMYFCASSVQGYEQYFGPGTRLTVT.

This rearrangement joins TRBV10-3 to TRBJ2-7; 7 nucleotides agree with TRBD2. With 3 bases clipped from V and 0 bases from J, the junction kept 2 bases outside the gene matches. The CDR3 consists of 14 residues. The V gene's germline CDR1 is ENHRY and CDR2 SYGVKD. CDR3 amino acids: CAISEASGSYEQYF. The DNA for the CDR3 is TGTGCCATCAGTGAAGCTAGCGGCTCCTACGAGCAGTACTTC.

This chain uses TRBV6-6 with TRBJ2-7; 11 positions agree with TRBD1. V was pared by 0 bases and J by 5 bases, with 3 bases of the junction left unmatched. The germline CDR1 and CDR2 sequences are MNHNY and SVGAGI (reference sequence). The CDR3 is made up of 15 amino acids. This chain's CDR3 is CASSYSGQGVHEQYF. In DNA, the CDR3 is TGTGCCAGCAGTTACTCGGGACAGGGGGTCCACGAGCAGTACTTC.

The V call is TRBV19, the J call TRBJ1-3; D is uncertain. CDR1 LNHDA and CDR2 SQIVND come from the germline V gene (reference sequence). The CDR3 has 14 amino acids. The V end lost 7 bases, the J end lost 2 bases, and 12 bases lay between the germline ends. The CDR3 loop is CASTSRGPGNTIYF. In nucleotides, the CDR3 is TGTGCCAGTACCTCTAGAGGGCCTGGAAACACCATATATTTT.